Presented here are 9 T cell receptor beta chains from one specimen sequenced in a study of siplizumab effects on memory and regulatory T cells. Antigen specificity for these receptors is unknown. Libraries were prepared by immunoSEQ multiplex PCR; TCRdb keeps only in-frame clonotypes and omits some of them. The data contain about 10,000 clones, 46% of them singletons. As described, mixed lymphocyte reaction cells underwent coculture at 37°C for a duration of more than five days. Sequenced sample: CFSE-low (dividing) CD4+ T cells sorted from an allogeneic mixed lymphocyte reaction. These receptors were obtained from a human donor in good health; the cells came from an allogeneic mixed lymphocyte reaction.

The gene calls are TRBV5-1 and TRBJ2-7; TRBD2 matches 8 bases. Looked up from germline, CDR1 is SGHRS and CDR2 is YFSETQ. CDR3 length equals 15 residues. The V and J ends lost 4 bases and 3 bases, in that order; junction bases with no gene match: 9. The DNA of the CDR3 is TGCGCCAGCAGCCCGGCAGCGGGAGTGGACTACGAGCAGTACTTC. Translating gives CASSPAAGVDYEQYF.

This clone was found a few times. The chain uses TRBV5-1 and TRBJ2-6; D is possibly TRBD1 or TRBD2 (5 bases each). V dropped 0 bases and J dropped 0 bases, with 10 bases sitting between them. The CDR3 spans 17 residues. Germline V CDR1 and CDR2: SGHRS, YFSETQ. This chain's CDR3 is CASSLGAGSSGANVLTF. The CDR3 DNA reads as TGCGCCAGCAGCTTGGGGGCAGGGAGCTCTGGGGCCAACGTCCTGACTTTC.

Of note for this clone: Additional DNA sequences in this sample encode the identical CDR3. This chain joins TRBV5-4 and TRBJ1-1, with D tentatively TRBD1 (6 bases). Germline loops: CDR1 SGHNT, CDR2 YYREEE (reference sequence). Trimming stripped 4 bases from V and 2 bases from J, with 18 bases between. This CDR3 comprises 16 residues. The CDR3 loop reads CASSVGGLPLNTEAFF. The CDR3, as DNA: TGTGCCAGCAGCGTAGGGGGGCTCCCCCTTAACACTGAAGCTTTCTTT.

CDR3 sequence: CASSRGGWNQETQYF. Written as DNA, the CDR3 is TGCGCCAGCAGTCGTGGTGGGTGGAACCAAGAGACCCAGTACTTC. The gene calls are TRBV5-1 and TRBJ2-5; no reliable D call. This CDR3 is built from 15 residues. Looked up from germline, CDR1 is SGHRS and CDR2 is YFSETQ. V gave up 5 bases and J gave up 0 bases, with 14 bases separating them. The variable domain in full, completed from reference TRBV5-1 and TRBJ2-5, reads KAGVTQTPRYLIKTRGQQVTLSCSPISGHRSVSWYQQTPGQGLQFLFEYFSETQRNKGNFPGRFSGRQFSNSRSEMNVSTLELGDSALYLCASSRGGWNQETQYFGPGTRLLVL.

This clone is judged medium-sized (0.01 to 0.1%). The CDR3: CASSHVSYYGYTF. In nucleotides, the CDR3 is TGTGCCAGCAGCCATGTGAGCTACTATGGCTACACCTTC. The chain has TRBV14 and TRBJ1-2; no clear D gene. The CDR3 has 13 amino acids. Germline CDR1 is SGHDN and CDR2 is FVKESK. The V end was cut by 3 bases, the J end by 3 bases, with 8 bases between.

The chain recombines TRBV7-6 with TRBJ1-5; D is possibly TRBD1 (5 bases). The germline V gene has CDR1 SGHVS and CDR2 FNYEAQ. V dropped 1 base and J dropped 1 base, with 8 bases sitting between them. The CDR3 runs 15 residues. In DNA, the CDR3 is TGTGCCAGCAGCTTAGTGGGGGGGAGCAATCAGCCCCAGCATTTT. Translated, it gives CASSLVGGSNQPQHF.

This clone showed up just a few times. This chain connects TRBV5-1 to TRBJ2-7; D unclear. V lost 0 bases and J lost 2, with 12 bases in between. Germline lookup yields CDR1 SGHRS and CDR2 YFSETQ. The length of the CDR3 is 15 residues. DNA for the CDR3: TGCGCCAGCAGCTTGGTAGGACCCGGCCCCTACGAGCAGTACTTC. Protein product: CASSLVGPGPYEQYF.

On this clone itself: An end of the junction does not agree with germline; a read error may underlie this. Additional DNA sequences in this sample encode the identical CDR3. The V gene is TRBV18, the J gene TRBJ2-5; D is ambiguous. This CDR3 region has 15 residues. Germline V gene data show CDR1 as KGHSH and CDR2 as LQKENI. This CDR3 reads CASSPLPTTQETQYF. Here the CDR3 DNA reads TGTGCTAGCTCACCACTCCCAACAACACAAGAGACCCAGTACTTC.

The chain joins TRBV7-9 to TRBJ2-7; 8 bases map to TRBD1. V shed 5 bases and J 6 bases; nucleotides not matched to a gene: 9. CDR3 length: 14 amino acids. CDR1 and CDR2 (germline): SEHNR, FQNEAQ (reference sequence). The CDR3 here is CASSPDRALVEQYF. DNA of the CDR3: TGTGCCAGCAGCCCGGACAGGGCCCTTGTCGAGCAGTACTTC.